This T cell receptor (beta chain) was obtained from a study of shared clonotypes between healthy human individuals. For the study at large: The donor pool was made up of two women and a few men aged 18 to 49. Per-donor plates numbered three CD4 naive, three CD4 memory, two CD8 naive and one CD8 memory.

Clones were sequenced by immunoSEQ multiplex PCR, and TCRdb holds only the in-frame ones, with some missing. The data show about 2.4 million clones, 93% seen once. The source material was naive CD4+ T cells from PBMCs. Subset: CD45RA+ positively selected. The origin of this receptor is a young man in good health. Some clones in this sample may be carry-over from other donors' samples.

In DNA form, the CDR3 reads TGCGCCAGCAGCCAGTGGAGGTCAGGAACAGCGGCCAAAAACATTCAGTACTTC. Translation: CASSQWRSGTAAKNIQYF. The chain has TRBV4-3 and TRBJ2-4; D may be TRBD2 (5 bases). Germline V CDR1 and CDR2: LGHNA, YSLEER. The CDR3 length is 18 residues. Trimming pared 3 bases from V and 1 base from J, leaving 19 bases between.